These 24 T cell receptor beta chains originate from one sample sequenced in a study of cytomegalovirus exposure and HLA in healthy donors. It was with 60 Vbeta and 13 Jbeta primers that the PCR ran. Produced via immunoSEQ multiplex PCR; TCRdb's table is partial and in-frame only. The profile shows roughly 100,000 clones, around four fifths of them singletons. The specimen was PBMCs. Receptor source: a man aged 30-40 years in good health and CMV-seronegative.

The sample holds a few counts of this clone. The chain combines TRBV9 with TRBJ2-7; 9 bases fit TRBD2. CDR3 length: 14 amino acids. V trimming: 3 bases; J trimming: 2 bases; junction bases outside the gene matches: 3. Germline-derived CDR1 and CDR2 are SGDLS and YYNGEE. CDR3 sequence: CASSASSGAYEQYF. The DNA of the CDR3 is TGTGCCAGCAGCGCTTCTAGCGGGGCCTACGAGCAGTACTTC.

The chain links TRBV6-5 to TRBJ1-2; D gene ambiguous. CDR1 and CDR2 (germline): MNHEY, SVGAGI. The CDR3 consists of 14 residues. V was clipped by 0 bases and J by 4 bases, with 9 bases between them. CDR3 bases: TGTGCCAGCAGTTACTCGTCCGGCGGCTATGGCTACACCTTC. As protein: CASSYSSGGYGYTF.

The CDR3 DNA reads TGTGCCAGAAGCTTGGATCGGCGGAGGGGCGACTATGGCTACACCTTC. This sequence encodes CARSLDRRRGDYGYTF. The chain uses TRBV5-3 and TRBJ1-2, with a possible D match to TRBD1 (5 bases). TRBV5-3 is noted as an ORF with a role that remains uncertain. The length of the CDR3 is 16 residues. V dropped 0 bases and J dropped 3 bases, with 15 bases sitting between them.

The V call is TRBV7-2, the J call TRBJ2-5, with D maybe TRBD2 (5 bases). TRBJ2-7 explains the end of the DNA better; the J call may be wrong. Germline assignment: CDR1 SGHTA and CDR2 FQGNSA. CDR3 length equals 16 residues. CDR3: CASSLGSIGGFYEQYF. CDR3 DNA sequence: TGTGCCAGCAGCTTAGGAAGCATCGGCGGGTTCTACGAGCAGTACTTC.

This chain links TRBV27 with TRBJ2-3, with D possibly matching TRBD1 (6 bases). This CDR3 has 17 residues. V lost 8 bases and J lost 4, with 25 bases in between. Germline V gives CDR1 MNHEY, CDR2 SMNVEV (reference sequence). CDR3 in DNA: TGTGCCAGCCGCTCCCTGCCAGGGGTAAGGAGTGCAGATACGCAGTATTTT. Translation: CASRSLPGVRSADTQYF.

The chain has TRBV7-2 and TRBJ1-4; D possibly corresponds to TRBD1 (5 bases). This CDR3 contains 14 residues. Per germline, CDR1 SGHTA and CDR2 FQGNSA. Trimming stripped 3 bases from V and 5 bases from J, with 10 bases between. This CDR3 reads CASSLRQRNEKLFF. In DNA form, the CDR3 reads TGTGCCAGCAGCTTGAGACAGAGGAATGAAAAACTGTTTTTT.

The chain is built from TRBV4-1 and TRBJ2-1, with 10 bases lining up with TRBD2. The germline V gene has CDR1 MGHRA and CDR2 YSYEKL. Trimming cost V 0 bases and J 9 bases; bases outside gene matches: 5. The CDR3 runs to 15 residues. Written as DNA, the CDR3 is TGCGCCAGCAGCCAAGACAGGACTAGCGGTGGTGAGCAGTTCTTC. This gives the protein CASSQDRTSGGEQFF.

With respect to this clone: The CDR3 ends on some other residue instead of the conserved phenylalanine or tryptophan, so this is likely a read error. The chain has TRBV5-1 and TRBJ2-7; 7 nucleotides line up with TRBD1. There are 14 residues in the CDR3. Per germline, CDR1 SGHRS and CDR2 YFSETQ. With 4 bases clipped from V and 2 bases from J, the junction kept 6 bases outside the gene matches. The CDR3 sequence: CASSPRQGPYEQYL. The DNA of the CDR3 is TGCGCCAGCAGCCCAAGACAGGGTCCCTACGAGCAGTACCTC.

V is TRBV5-4 and J is TRBJ1-2; 8 positions agree with TRBD1. The germline gives CDR1 SGHNT, CDR2 YYREEE (reference sequence). The V segment lost 4 bases and the J segment 4 bases; nucleotides outside the gene matches: 6. The CDR3 loop spans 14 amino acids. The CDR3 region has the DNA TGTGCCAGCAGCGATCAGGGGGCGACCTATGGCTACACCTTC. Its protein product is CASSDQGATYGYTF.

The V call is TRBV2, the J call TRBJ2-1; 10 bases map to TRBD2. This CDR3 is built from 15 residues. The V gene end was trimmed by 6 bases and the J gene end by 4 bases; junction bases not matched to a gene: 6. Germline V gives CDR1 SNHLY, CDR2 FYNNEI. CDR3: CASRRTSGNYNEQFF. The CDR3, as DNA: TGTGCCAGCAGGAGGACTAGCGGAAATTACAATGAGCAGTTCTTC.

This clone was seen only once. The chain recombines TRBV9 with TRBJ1-4; 7 nucleotides agree with TRBD1. Per germline, CDR1 SGDLS and CDR2 YYNGEE. There are 21 residues in the CDR3. Losses at the gene ends were 3 bases for V and 0 bases for J; bases not matched to a gene: 20. This chain's CDR3 is CASSAAHGTLTGQATNEKLFF. For the CDR3, the DNA is TGTGCCAGCAGCGCAGCCCACGGGACCCTCACCGGACAGGCAACTAATGAAAAACTGTTTTTT.

The chain couples TRBV28 to TRBJ1-3; D is unresolved. The CDR3 consists of 14 residues. Germline V gene data show CDR1 as MDHEN and CDR2 as SYDVKM. Trimming shortened V by 6 bases and J by 4 bases, and 13 bases separated the two germline ends. The chain's CDR3 is CASRTFGKGNTIYF. CDR3 sequence (DNA): TGTGCCAGCAGGACATTCGGGAAAGGAAACACCATATATTTT.

The V and J genes are TRBV29-1 and TRBJ1-3; 12 nucleotides line up with TRBD1. The germline gives CDR1 SQVTM, CDR2 ANQGSEA. This CDR3 contains 14 residues. The ends lost 6 bases at V and 4 bases at J; junction bases unmatched: 4. The CDR3 DNA reads as TGCAGCGTGGGACAGGGGGCTCGAGGAAACACCATATATTTT. It yields the protein CSVGQGARGNTIYF. The full variable domain, rest sourced from reference TRBV29-1 and TRBJ1-3, is SAVISQKPSRDICQRGTSLTIQCQVDSQVTMMFWYRQQPGQSLTLIATANQGSEATYESGFVIDKFPISRPNLTFSTLTVSNMSPEDSSIYLCSVGQGARGNTIYFGEGSWLTVV.

This clone came up a few times. The CDR3 protein is CASSLDRVGRQPQHF. CDR3 bases: TGTGCCAGCAGCTTAGACAGGGTTGGAAGACAGCCCCAGCATTTT. V and J are TRBV7-9 and TRBJ1-5, with D possibly being TRBD1 (6 bases). Trimming took 1 base from V and 7 from J, leaving 14 bases between them. CDR3 length equals 15 residues. Germline CDR1 is SEHNR and CDR2 is FQNEAQ (reference sequence).

The chain couples TRBV15 to TRBJ1-2; no clear D gene. Germline-derived CDR1 and CDR2 are LNHNV and YYDKDF (reference sequence). The CDR3 is 15 amino acids. The V gene lost 6 bases and the J gene lost 0 bases, with 14 bases spanning the gap. The CDR3 coding sequence is TGTGCCACCAGGTCCGACGGGGATCCTAACTATGGCTACACCTTC. Its translation: CATRSDGDPNYGYTF.

This chain uses TRBV30 with TRBJ2-7; 13 bases agree with TRBD2. The V and J ends lost 0 bases and 4 bases, in that order; junction bases with no gene match: 9. The CDR3 consists of 17 residues. Germline V gives CDR1 GTSNPN, CDR2 SVGIG (reference sequence). For the CDR3, the DNA is TGTGCCTGGAGTGTAGGACTAGCGGGAGTTTCGGGGTACGAGCAGTACTTC. Translation gives CAWSVGLAGVSGYEQYF.

The chain carries TRBV28 and TRBJ2-1, with 10 bases fitting TRBD1. Germline trimming cut 4 bases from V and 5 bases from J; bases unmatched to any gene: 14. The CDR3 contains 18 residues. CDR1 is MDHEN and CDR2 is SYDVKM in the germline V gene. The CDR3 is CASSYPGTGAAYNNEQFF. The CDR3 DNA is TGTGCCAGCAGTTACCCCGGGACAGGGGCCGCGTACAACAATGAGCAGTTCTTC. The full variable domain, in which reference TRBV28 and TRBJ2-1 provide the parts outside the CDR3, is DVKVTQSSRYLVKRTGEKVFLECVQDMDHENMFWYRQDPGLGLRLIYFSYDVKMKEKGDIPEGYSVSREKKERFSLILESASTNQTSMYLCASSYPGTGAAYNNEQFFGPGTRLTVL.

With respect to this clone: This CDR3 fails to terminate in the conserved phenylalanine or tryptophan, so it likely reflects a read error. J is TRBJ1-1 and V is TRBV7-2; D is undetermined. The CDR3 spans 11 residues. Germline V gives CDR1 SGHTA, CDR2 FQGNSA. The germline V and J ends were trimmed by 1 base and 10 bases, with 7 bases remaining between them. CDR3 amino acids: CASSLERLAFL. The CDR3 DNA sequence: TGTGCCAGCAGCTTAGAGAGGTTAGCTTTCCTT.

The V and J genes are TRBV19 and TRBJ2-7; 10 bases align to TRBD2. Germline loops: CDR1 LNHDA, CDR2 SQIVND (reference sequence). The CDR3 extends over 15 amino acids. The V segment lost 1 base and the J segment 1 base; nucleotides outside the gene matches: 1. CDR3 loop: CASSIVLAGSYEQYF. The DNA of the CDR3 is TGTGCCAGTAGTATAGTACTAGCGGGATCCTACGAGCAGTACTTC. Full variable domain (rest looked up from reference TRBV19 and TRBJ2-7): DGGITQSPKYLFRKEGQNVTLSCEQNLNHDAMYWYRQDPGQGLRLIYYSQIVNDFQKGDIAEGYSVSREKKESFPLTVTSAQKNPTAFYLCASSIVLAGSYEQYFGPGTRLTVT.

The chain uses TRBV18 and TRBJ1-5; tentatively, D is TRBD1 (5 bases). Trimming pared 2 bases from V and 3 bases from J, leaving 11 bases between. This CDR3 is 15 amino acids long. CDR1 and CDR2 from the germline V gene are KGHSH and LQKENI. CDR3 in amino acids: CASSPTQGNNQPQHF. The CDR3 nucleotides are TGTGCCAGCTCACCAACTCAGGGAAACAATCAGCCCCAGCATTTT.

This clone occurred a few times. V usage is TRBV27 and J usage is TRBJ2-7; 10 bases agree with TRBD1. The CDR3 loop spans 15 amino acids. The V and J ends lost 3 bases and 1 base, in that order; junction bases with no gene match: 3. CDR1 and CDR2 from the germline V gene are MNHEY and SMNVEV (reference sequence). As DNA, the CDR3 is TGTGCCAGCAGTTTGGCGGGACAGGGGTCCTACGAGCAGTACTTC. It translates to CASSLAGQGSYEQYF.

The chain combines TRBV6-1 with TRBJ1-6; the match to TRBD1 covers 10 bases. The junction had 6 bases not matched to a gene; V was cut back by 8 bases and J by 8 bases. The CDR3 runs to 14 residues. CDR1 and CDR2 (germline): MNHNS, SASEGT. Written as DNA, the CDR3 is TGTGCCAGCGGGGGACAGGGGAGACATTCACCCCTCCACTTT. Translation: CASGGQGRHSPLHF.

In its sample, this clone was seen a few times. The chain joins TRBV4-1 to TRBJ2-3; tentative D call: TRBD1 (5 bases). The germline V and J ends were trimmed by 0 bases and 7 bases, with 20 bases remaining between them. Germline CDR1 and CDR2: MGHRA and YSYEKL. This CDR3 contains 17 residues. The chain's CDR3 is CASSQEQALVSIHTQYF. CDR3 nucleotide sequence: TGCGCCAGCAGCCAAGAACAGGCCCTAGTTTCGATTCATACGCAGTATTTT.

The chain is built from TRBV21-1 and TRBJ2-5; the DNA was not used to check the table's D call, TRBD1. TRBV21-1 is labeled a pseudogene. The CDR3 has 14 residues. In nucleotides, the CDR3 is TGTGCCAGCAGCACCAGACAGGTCCAAGAGACCCAGTACTTC. It specifies CASSTRQVQETQYF.